This record covers a single T cell receptor beta chain. TCRdb's table, derived via immunoSEQ multiplex PCR, lists solely in-frame clones and lacks some. This table has a few hundred thousand clones, about 91% appearing once. The data are from a study of blood T cell repertoires in COVID-19. Study-level information: Sites across the United States, Italy and Spain contributed samples from acute and convalescent COVID-19. The analysed material was cDNA or gDNA that came from T cells, B-cell-depleted T cells, or PBMCs.

V was shortened by 2 bases and J by 0 bases, with 9 bases between the two germline ends. CDR3 length: 15 amino acids. Per the germline V gene, CDR1 is SGHTS and CDR2 is YDEGEE. The rearrangement links TRBV5-8 to TRBJ2-1; D remains ambiguous. Source material: peripheral blood. This TCR was sampled from a woman aged 30 to 39 who had recovered from COVID-19. This CDR3 is CASSFLTASYNEQFF. The CDR3 nucleotides read TGTGCCAGCAGCTTTCTAACCGCCTCCTACAATGAGCAGTTCTTC.